The 3 T cell receptor beta chains below come from one sample, sequenced in a study of shared clonotypes between healthy human individuals. The table came from immunoSEQ multiplex PCR; TCRdb's copy has only in-frame clones and leaves some out. The sample yields 600,000 to 800,000 clones, just under 75% seen once. Sequencing was carried out using memory CD4+ T cells sorted from blood. Subset reported: CD45RA-negative fraction. The receptor source for this set is a woman in her 30s in good health.

This clone has only a few counts. This sample includes further DNA sequences coding for the same CDR3. V usage is TRBV2 and J usage is TRBJ2-7; no firm D call. The CDR3 runs 11 residues. Per germline, CDR1 SNHLY and CDR2 FYNNEI. Trimming left V 6 bases short and J 0 bases short, with 3 bases between. This CDR3 reads CASSYSYEQYF. The CDR3 DNA is TGTGCCAGCAGCTACTCCTACGAGCAGTACTTC.

The V and J genes are TRBV18 and TRBJ2-7, with D possibly being TRBD1 (6 bases). Per germline, CDR1 KGHSH and CDR2 LQKENI. This CDR3 region has 15 residues. V was shortened by 5 bases and J by 4 bases, with 18 bases between the two germline ends. DNA for the CDR3: TGTGCCAGCTCATCAACCGGGACACTTGGTTACGAGCAGTACTTC. The encoded protein is CASSSTGTLGYEQYF.

The chain joins TRBV30 to TRBJ2-7; 14 bases are shared with TRBD2. Germline V lookup: CDR1 GTSNPN, CDR2 SVGIG (reference sequence). V lost 5 bases, J lost 2 bases, and 5 bases stayed unmatched. CDR3 length: 15 residues. CDR3 amino acids: CAWELGLAGAYEQYF. DNA of the CDR3: TGTGCCTGGGAGCTGGGACTAGCGGGAGCCTACGAGCAGTACTTC.